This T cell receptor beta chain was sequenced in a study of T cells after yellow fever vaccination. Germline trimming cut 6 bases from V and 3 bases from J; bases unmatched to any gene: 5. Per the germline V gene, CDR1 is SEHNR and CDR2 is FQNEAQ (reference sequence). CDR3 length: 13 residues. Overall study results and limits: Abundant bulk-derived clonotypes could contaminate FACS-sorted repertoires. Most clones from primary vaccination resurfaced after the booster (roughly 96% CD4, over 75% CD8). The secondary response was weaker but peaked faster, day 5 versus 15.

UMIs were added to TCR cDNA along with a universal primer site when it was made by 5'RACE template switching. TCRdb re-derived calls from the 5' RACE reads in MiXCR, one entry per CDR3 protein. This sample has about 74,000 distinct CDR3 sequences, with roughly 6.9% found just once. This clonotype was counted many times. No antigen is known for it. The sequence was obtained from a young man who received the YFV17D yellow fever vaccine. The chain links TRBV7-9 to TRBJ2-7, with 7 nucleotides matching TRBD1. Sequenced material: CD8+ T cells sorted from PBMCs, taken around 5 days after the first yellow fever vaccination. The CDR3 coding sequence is TGTGCCAGCAGTCGACGGGACAGCTACGAGCAGTACGTC. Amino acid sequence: CASSRRDSYEQYV.